This T cell receptor beta chain derives from a study of blood T cell repertoires in COVID-19. Measured with immunoSEQ multiplex PCR; TCRdb has only the in-frame clones, and not every one. The data show a few hundred thousand clones, with 80% to 90% seen just once and around 0.84% held by the top ten. V shed 1 base and J shed 4 bases, with 7 bases lying between them. CDR1 is GTSNPN and CDR2 is SVGIG in the germline V gene (reference sequence). This CDR3 has 12 amino acids. This clonotype was obtained from a man aged 25-40 years with acute or convalescent COVID-19. Sample: peripheral blood. The chain carries TRBV30 and TRBJ1-1, with D unclear. Here the CDR3 DNA reads TGTGCCTGGAGTGAACAGCCCACTGAAGCTTTCTTT. Its protein is CAWSEQPTEAFF.